This T cell receptor (beta chain) originates from a study of blood T cell repertoires in COVID-19. For the study at large: Italy, Spain and the United States were the sources of the convalescent and acute COVID-19 samples.

In the original processing: Amplifying reference gene primers gave estimates of nucleated cell counts. TCRdb's table, derived via immunoSEQ multiplex PCR, lists solely in-frame clones and lacks some. The V and J calls and the clone size are those of that table, but D and trimming were determined from the DNA. The sample has about 320,000 clones, about nine tenths seen once. V dropped 4 bases and J dropped 3 bases, with 9 bases sitting between them. The germline CDR1 and CDR2 sequences are MNHEY and SVGAGI. CDR3 length: 14 residues. Cohort 3 donors counted as recovered after two negative PCRs, clearance, or resolved symptoms.

The sequenced material came from PBMCs or T cells enriched from blood (not recorded which). The TCR originated in a woman younger than 30 who had recovered from COVID-19. This chain uses TRBV6-5 with TRBJ2-2; D ambiguous. The CDR3 here is CASSFYEDTGELFF. The CDR3 coding sequence is TGTGCCAGCAGTTTCTACGAGGACACCGGGGAGCTGTTTTTT.